This TCR beta chain was recorded in a study of T-cell reconstitution after alpha-beta-depleted transplantation in children. Broader study findings: Several hundred expanded graft clones reportedly gave rise to the alpha-beta T cells present about two months after transplant. Most T-cell counts and diversity one year after the transplant came from T cells that were newly produced.

Trimming shortened V by 3 bases and J by 5 bases, and 11 bases separated the two germline ends. CDR3 length equals 13 residues. Germline lookup yields CDR1 SGHAT and CDR2 FQNNGV. Unique molecular identifiers were incorporated into the prepared TCRbeta library. In TCRdb, the PCR reads were re-called with MiXCR into one record per CDR3 protein. The sample includes about 47,000 distinct CDR3 sequences, 52% of them seen just once. Remarks on this clonotype: What it binds is not known.

This receptor was taken from a boy under two years old with SCID, due to receive a stem cell transplant. The V call is TRBV11-2, the J call TRBJ2-7; TRBD1 might be the D (5 bases). Sample: peripheral blood, taken before TCRalphabeta/CD19-depleted stem cell transplant. CDR3 coding DNA: TGTGCCAGCAGCTTGCAGGGCAGGAACGAGCAGTACTTC. Translation gives CASSLQGRNEQYF.